A selection of T cell receptor beta chains follows, all from one sample in a study of blood T cell repertoires in COVID-19. Clones were sequenced by immunoSEQ multiplex PCR, and TCRdb holds only the in-frame ones, with some missing. The top ten clones hold approximately 2.9% of a sample with approximately 60,000 clones, approximately 93% of them seen once. Source material: peripheral blood. All receptors come from a man between 65 and 85 years old with active COVID-19. CDR3s include the opening cysteine and the closing phenylalanine or tryptophan. A D gene is named only where the DNA matches it firmly. Where a row states a size, it is once, few, many or the class of an expanded clone; other rows omit it.

>TRBJ1-2|TRBV7-9|NA|NA
TGTGCCAGCAGCCGCCCTGCGGGGGGGGGCATTAACTATGGCTACACCTTC
CASSRPAGGGINYGYTF
>TRBJ1-2|TRBV7-9|NA|once
TGTGCCAGCAGCCAGGCAGGGGGCTACACCTTC
CASSQAGGYTF
>TRBJ1-2|TRBV3-1/TRBV3-2|NA|once
TGTGCCAGCAGCCACGACAGTCGGGGGGGCTACACCTTC
CASSHDSRGGYTF
>TRBJ1-6|TRBV6-5|NA|NA
TGTGCCAGCAGTTCTCAGGGAAATAATTCACCCCTCCACTTT
CASSSQGNNSPLHF
>TRBJ2-5|TRBV5-1|NA|NA
TGCGCCAGCAGCTTGGCGGGAGAAGAAAAAGAGACCCAGTACTTC
CASSLAGEEKETQYF
>TRBJ1-2|TRBV28|TRBD1|NA
TGTGCCAGCAGCTCGGGACAGTTCGATGGCTACACCTTC
CASSSGQFDGYTF
>TRBJ1-2|TRBV12-3/TRBV12-4|NA|NA
TGTGCCAGCAGCATCAGGAACGACTATGGCTACACCTTC
CASSIRNDYGYTF
>TRBJ1-6|TRBV27|NA|NA
TGTGCCAGCAGGCGCGGACTGATTTATAATTCACCCCTCCACTTT
CASRRGLIYNSPLHF
>TRBJ1-5|TRBV4-1|NA|few
TGCGCCAGCAGCCAAGCTGACAGAAAAAATCAGGCCCAGCATTTT
CASSQADRKNQAQHF
>TRBJ1-4|TRBV19|TRBD1|NA
TGTGCCAGTAGATTGACAGGGGAACGCGAAAAACTGTTTTTT
CASRLTGEREKLFF
>TRBJ2-5|TRBV4-2|TRBD2|NA
TGTGCCAGCAGCCAAGGGACTAGCGGGGGGGCAGAGACCCAGTACTTC
CASSQGTSGGAETQYF
>TRBJ2-7|TRBV19|TRBD1|NA
TGTGCCAGTAGTTCGGCCGGGACAGGGATTTACGAGCAGTACTTC
CASSSAGTGIYEQYF
>TRBJ1-6|TRBV14|TRBD1|NA
TGTGCCAGCAGCCGCACGACCGGACAGGGAGGTTCACCCCTCCACTTT
CASSRTTGQGGSPLHF
>TRBJ1-2|TRBV3-1/TRBV3-2|NA|once
TGTGCCAGCAGCCAGACTCGGGGAAGCTACACCTTC
CASSQTRGSYTF
>TRBJ2-2|TRBV2|TRBD2|NA
TGTGCCAGCAGAACCGCGACTAGCGGGGGTGGTACCGGGGAGCTGTTTTTT
CASRTATSGGGTGELFF
>TRBJ1-4|TRBV5-4|NA|NA
TGTGCCAGCAGCTTCCGGGGTGGGGATGAAAAACTGTTTTTT
CASSFRGGDEKLFF
>TRBJ2-3|TRBV2|TRBD2|NA
TGTGCCAGCAGTGAAGACGGGGCGGGGGGCACAGATACGCAGTATTTT
CASSEDGAGGTDTQYF
>TRBJ2-2|TRBV6-5|TRBD1|NA
TGTGCCGGGGGGACAGGGGCGAACACCGGGGAGCTGTTTTTT
CAGGTGANTGELFF
>TRBJ1-2|TRBV5-1|TRBD1|NA
TGCGCCAGCAGCTTCGCTTACAGGGGGCTTGGATATGGCTACACCTTC
CASSFAYRGLGYGYTF
>TRBJ2-1|TRBV7-9|NA|NA
TGTGCCAGCAGCCTTCAAGGACAGACTGATGAGCAGTTCTTC
CASSLQGQTDEQFF
>TRBJ1-4|TRBV5-1|NA|NA
TGCGCCAGCAGCTCCAACAAGGCCGGGGGTGAAAAACTGTTTTTT
CASSSNKAGGEKLFF
>TRBJ1-4|TRBV7-9|NA|NA
TGTGCCAGCAGCTTAGCCGGGATTAATGAAAAACTGTTTTTT
CASSLAGINEKLFF
>TRBJ2-1|TRBV24-1|TRBD1|NA
TGTGCCACCAGTGAACCTGGACAGGGGCGCATGGATGAGCAGTTCTTC
CATSEPGQGRMDEQFF
>TRBJ2-5|TRBV11-2|TRBD1|NA
TGTGCCAGCAGCCTGAGGACAGGGGGCTTTGAGACCCAGTACTTC
CASSLRTGGFETQYF
>TRBJ2-3|TRBV9|TRBD2|NA
TGTGCCAGCAGCCCGGGGACTAGCGGGACAGATACGCAGTATTTT
CASSPGTSGTDTQYF
>TRBJ1-2|TRBV4-3|NA|NA
TGCGCCAGCAGCCCGGGACTTGGCAACTATGGCTACACCTTC
CASSPGLGNYGYTF
>TRBJ2-7|TRBV21-1|NA|NA
TGTGCCAGCAGCTACGGTAAGGGACAGGAGATCTACGAGCAGTACTTC
CASSYGKGQEIYEQYF
>TRBJ2-7|TRBV9|NA|NA
TGTGCCAGCAGCATACGACAGAGCCCCTACGAGCAGTACTTC
CASSIRQSPYEQYF
>TRBJ2-2|TRBV5-8|NA|NA
TGTGCCAGCAGTTTCCAGGGGTTCGGGGAGCTGTTTTTT
CASSFQGFGELFF
>TRBJ1-1|TRBV4-3|TRBD1|NA
TGCGCCAGCAGCCAAGATTCCCGACAGGGACTGAACACTGAAGCTTTCTTT
CASSQDSRQGLNTEAFF
>TRBJ2-1|TRBV11-3|TRBD2|NA
TGTGCCAGCAGCTTCTTTAGTGCGTCTAGCGGCAATGAGCAGTTCTTC
CASSFFSASSGNEQFF
>TRBJ2-2|TRBV7-9|NA|NA
TGTGCCAGCAGCTTCCCTTTTTCCACCGGGGAGCTGTTTTTT
CASSFPFSTGELFF
>TRBJ2-3|TRBV10-2|TRBD2|NA
TGCGCCAGCAGTCGCGGGGGATTCACAGATACGCAGTATTTT
CASSRGGFTDTQYF
>TRBJ2-5|TRBV11-2|NA|once
TGTGCCAGCACCCTGAGGGGGGGGGCACAAGAGACCCAGTACTTC
CASTLRGGAQETQYF
>TRBJ2-3|TRBV5-1|TRBD1|NA
TGCGCCACCAACCGACAGGGGGACGCGTTTGGAGATACGCAGTATTTT
CATNRQGDAFGDTQYF
>TRBJ2-5|TRBV4-1|TRBD2|once
TGCGCCAGCAGCCAAGGGGGGACTACACAAGAGACCCAGTACTTC
CASSQGGTTQETQYF
>TRBJ2-3|TRBV5-5|NA|NA
TGTGCCAGCAGCTGGGAATGGCACGGGGGCGATCCGCGGGGGACGCAGTATTTT
CASSWEWHGGDPRGTQYF
>TRBJ1-1|TRBV18|NA|NA
TGTGCCAGCTCACCATCGGAAGGGGCAGGGAACACTGAAGCTTTCTTT
CASSPSEGAGNTEAFF
>TRBJ2-5|TRBV24-1|TRBD2|NA
TGTGCCACCAGTGCCAGTAGCGGGGCCCGTCAAGAGACCCAGTACTTC
CATSASSGARQETQYF
>TRBJ2-1|TRBV14|TRBD2|NA
TGTGCCAGCAGCCAAGATCGTGGGCGGGGGGGCTTGTCTGTGTTGCAGTTCTTC
CASSQDRGRGGLSVLQFF
>TRBJ1-6|TRBV19|NA|NA
TGTGCCAGTAGTATGACAGGAATTCTTAATTCACCCCTCCACTTT
CASSMTGILNSPLHF
>TRBJ1-1|TRBV4-2|TRBD1|once
TGTGCCAGCAGCCAAGATAGTTACAGGGGAAACACTGAAGCTTTCTTT
CASSQDSYRGNTEAFF
>TRBJ1-1|TRBV12-3/TRBV12-4|NA|NA
TGTGCCAGCAAATATAACACTGAAGCTTTCTTT
CASKYNTEAFF
>TRBJ1-5|TRBV18|TRBD1|few
TGTGCCAGCTCACCCACGGGACAGGGGGCTCAGCCCCAGCATTTT
CASSPTGQGAQPQHF
>TRBJ2-6|TRBV15|NA|NA
TGTGCCACCAGCAGAGGAGGCTCTGGGGCCAACGTCCTGACTTTC
CATSRGGSGANVLTF
>TRBJ1-5|TRBV28|NA|NA
TGTGCCAGCAGTTTTTTACAAGGAGGAATCAGCAATCAGCCCCAGCATTTT
CASSFLQGGISNQPQHF
>TRBJ1-6|TRBV28|TRBD1|NA
TGTGCCAGCAGTTTGGGGACAGGGCCAAGTAATTCACCCCTCCACTTT
CASSLGTGPSNSPLHF
>TRBJ2-1|TRBV6-4|TRBD2|NA
TGTGCCAGCAGTGATGGATTAGCGGGGGTACAGTTCTTC
CASSDGLAGVQFF
>TRBJ1-1|TRBV5-1|TRBD1|NA
TGCGCCAGCAGCTTGGGACAGGGTCAAGCTTTCTTT
CASSLGQGQAFF
>TRBJ1-5|TRBV5-1|NA|few
TGCGCCAGTCACCCTCAGGGATATAGCAATCAGCCCCAGCATTTT
CASHPQGYSNQPQHF
>TRBJ2-2|TRBV28|NA|NA
TGTGCCAGCAGTCTCGTTAGCGGATACACCGGGGAGCTGTTTTTT
CASSLVSGYTGELFF
>TRBJ2-5|TRBV28|TRBD2|NA
TGTGCCAGCAGCCCGACTAGCAAAGAGACCCAGTACTTC
CASSPTSKETQYF
>TRBJ2-3|TRBV7-9|NA|NA
TGTGCCAGCAGCTTAGCGGGGGCCAGTACAGATACGCAGTATTTT
CASSLAGASTDTQYF
>TRBJ2-5|TRBV19|NA|few
TGTGCCAGTACGTCAAGGGGTGGAGAGACCCAGTACTTC
CASTSRGGETQYF
>TRBJ1-2|TRBV18|NA|NA
TGTGCCAGCTCACTGGACACCTATGGCTACACCTTC
CASSLDTYGYTF
>TRBJ2-3|TRBV2|TRBD2|NA
TGTGCCAGCAGTGAAGCGGTCGGGGGGGCTGAGGCAGATACGCAGTATTTT
CASSEAVGGAEADTQYF
>TRBJ2-3|TRBV5-1|NA|NA
TGCGCCAGCAGCTTCGGGAGCACAGATACGCAGTATTTT
CASSFGSTDTQYF
>TRBJ2-7|TRBV5-6|TRBD2|NA
TGTGCCAGCAGTCTAGCGGGGGGAGGCTACGAGCAGTACTTC
CASSLAGGGYEQYF
>TRBJ1-1|TRBV11-3|NA|NA
TGTGCCAGCAGCTTAGTTATCACCCCGGGAAACACTGAAGCTTTCTTT
CASSLVITPGNTEAFF
>TRBJ2-1|TRBV7-2|TRBD2|NA
TGTGCCAGCAGCTTCCCCGGGACTAGCGGGGGGGCGGGTGAGCAGTTCTTC
CASSFPGTSGGAGEQFF